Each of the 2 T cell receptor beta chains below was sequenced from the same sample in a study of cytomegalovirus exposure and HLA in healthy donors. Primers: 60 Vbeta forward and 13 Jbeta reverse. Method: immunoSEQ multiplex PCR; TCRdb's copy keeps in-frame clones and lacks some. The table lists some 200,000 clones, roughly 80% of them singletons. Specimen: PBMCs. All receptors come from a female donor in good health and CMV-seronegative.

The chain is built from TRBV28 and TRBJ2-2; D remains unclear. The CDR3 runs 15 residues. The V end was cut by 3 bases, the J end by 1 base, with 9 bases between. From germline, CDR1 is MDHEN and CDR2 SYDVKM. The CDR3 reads CASSLGRKNTGELFF. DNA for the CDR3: TGTGCCAGCAGTTTGGGCAGGAAGAACACCGGGGAGCTGTTTTTT.

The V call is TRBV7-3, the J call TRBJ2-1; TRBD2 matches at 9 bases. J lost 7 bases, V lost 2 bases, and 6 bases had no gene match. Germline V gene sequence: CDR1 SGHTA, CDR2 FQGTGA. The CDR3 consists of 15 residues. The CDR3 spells CASSLAGGPSNEQFF. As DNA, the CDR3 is TGTGCCAGCAGCTTAGCGGGAGGGCCTTCGAATGAGCAGTTCTTC.